A single sample is the source of the 28 T cell receptor beta chains below, sequenced in a study of human T cells and chemical hapten exposure. TCRdb itself ran the RACE reads through MiXCR, one entry per CDR3 protein. The sample has approximately 82,000 distinct CDR3 sequences; 10% to 15% are singletons. Time point here: patch test 1, 2 weeks after DPC sensitization. Documented treatment: therapeutic diphenylcyclopropenone sensitization with weekly scalp DPC. The source material was whole blood, sampled in connection with sensitization to the hapten diphenylcyclopropenone (DPC). The origin of the receptors is a woman in her sixties or seventies with alopecia areata. Some clones in this sample may be carry-over from other donors' samples.

In its sample, this clonotype was seen a few times. This chain links TRBV4-1 with TRBJ2-5; 7 nucleotides align to TRBD1. The CDR3 totals 14 residues. V shed 3 bases and J 2 bases; nucleotides not matched to a gene: 3. Germline V gene lookup returns CDR1 MGHRA and CDR2 YSYEKL. The DNA for the CDR3 is TGCGCCAGCAGCCACCCGGACAGGCAAGAGACCCAGTACTTC. The encoded protein is CASSHPDRQETQYF.

The chain combines TRBV29-1 with TRBJ2-1, with D hard to call. Trimming cost V 6 bases and J 8 bases, with 20 bases left between them. This CDR3 is 14 amino acids long. Germline assignment: CDR1 SQVTM and CDR2 ANQGSEA. The CDR3 reads CSVDRDFVIHEQFF. CDR3 coding DNA: TGCAGCGTAGATCGAGACTTCGTTATCCATGAGCAGTTCTTC.

The table lists this clonotype with many counts. This chain joins TRBV3-1 and TRBJ2-3; 9 bases map to TRBD2. V lost 4 bases to trimming and J lost 4 bases; unmatched junction nucleotides: 6. Looked up from germline, CDR1 is LGHDT and CDR2 is YNNKEL (reference sequence). CDR3 length equals 15 residues. CDR3 DNA sequence: TGTGCCAGCAGCCGATTTGGACTAGCGTCAGATACGCAGTATTTT. It codes for CASSRFGLASDTQYF.

This clonotype was detected many times. This chain uses TRBV6-6 with TRBJ2-1, with D possibly being TRBD1 or TRBD2 (5 bases each). Germline V CDR1 and CDR2: MNHNY, SVGAGI (reference sequence). V dropped 5 bases and J dropped 1 base, with 15 bases sitting between them. This CDR3 spans 16 amino acids. The CDR3 region has the DNA TGTGCCAGCAGTCCCCCGGGGCGAACTTCCTACAATGAGCAGTTCTTC. It yields the protein CASSPPGRTSYNEQFF.

This clonotype occurred a few times. The rearrangement joins TRBV3-1 to TRBJ2-3; 9 bases fit TRBD2. CDR1 is LGHDT, CDR2 YNNKEL, per germline (reference sequence). The V gene end was trimmed by 1 base and the J gene end by 3 bases; junction bases not matched to a gene: 5. The CDR3 extends over 16 amino acids. The CDR3 loop is CASSQAASGVTDTQYF. CDR3 in DNA: TGTGCCAGCAGCCAAGCGGCTAGCGGGGTAACAGATACGCAGTATTTT.

In this sample, this clonotype turned up a few times. The V call is TRBV11-2, the J call TRBJ1-1, with D perhaps matching TRBD1 (5 bases). CDR1 SGHAT and CDR2 FQNNGV come from the germline V gene. The V end lost 5 bases, the J end lost 5 bases, and 18 bases lay between the germline ends. This CDR3 has 15 residues. CDR3 amino acids: CASSPSGRGRTEAFF. DNA of the CDR3: TGTGCCAGCAGCCCCTCTGGAAGGGGTCGGACTGAAGCTTTCTTT. The full variable domain, its missing parts supplied by reference TRBV11-2 and TRBJ1-1, is EAGVAQSPRYKIIEKRQSVAFWCNPISGHATLYWYQQILGQGPKLLIQFQNNGVVDDSQLPKDRFSAERLKGVDSTLKIQPAKLEDSAVYLCASSPSGRGRTEAFFGQGTRLTVV.

This clonotype was seen at least ten times. The gene calls are TRBV2 and TRBJ2-7; D remains unclear. The CDR3 consists of 12 residues. Germline V gene data show CDR1 as SNHLY and CDR2 as FYNNEI. Trimming pared 5 bases from V and 3 bases from J, leaving 8 bases between. The CDR3 loop reads CASSQDIYEQYF. The CDR3 region has the DNA TGTGCCAGCAGTCAAGACATCTACGAGCAGTACTTC.

The CDR3 here is CSPRWTGARYTF. DNA for the CDR3: TGCAGCCCACGCTGGACAGGGGCCCGCTACACCTTC. This chain joins TRBV29-1 and TRBJ1-2, with TRBD1 identical over 9 bases. Germline V gene sequence: CDR1 SQVTM, CDR2 ANQGSEA. This CDR3 is 12 amino acids long. Germline trimming cut 8 bases from V and 9 bases from J; bases unmatched to any gene: 10.

This clonotype was detected ten times or more. The chain has TRBV15 and TRBJ1-1; TRBD1 is a possible D gene (6 bases). The CDR3 runs to 15 residues. The V and J ends lost 4 bases and 4 bases respectively, with 16 bases between them. Germline V gene data show CDR1 as LNHNV and CDR2 as YYDKDF (reference sequence). The CDR3 is CATSMGRDIATEAFF. Here the CDR3 DNA reads TGTGCCACCAGCATGGGCCGGGACATAGCCACTGAAGCTTTCTTT.

The table lists this clonotype with many counts. CDR3 in amino acids: CAGAASRLTDTQYF. Written as DNA, the CDR3 is TGTGCCGGGGCCGCCTCCAGGCTCACAGATACGCAGTATTTT. This chain joins TRBV21-1 and TRBJ2-3; the table's D call, TRBD1, has no DNA check behind it. TRBV21-1 is listed as a pseudogene. This CDR3 has 14 residues.

The chain recombines TRBV24-1 with TRBJ2-7, with a possible D match to TRBD2 (5 bases). The CDR3 spans 14 residues. In germline, CDR1 is KGHDR, CDR2 SFDVKD. The V gene lost 6 bases and the J gene lost 1 base, with 12 bases spanning the gap. The CDR3 loop reads CATSRRVPSYEQYF. Here the CDR3 DNA reads TGTGCCACCAGTCGGCGGGTTCCATCCTACGAGCAGTACTTC.

Points on this clonotype: Just one base apart from a much larger clone, this may be a read error. This chain links TRBV10-3 with TRBJ1-2; D not resolved. CDR3 length: 13 residues. V was pared by 2 bases and J by 8 bases, with 12 bases between. Germline CDR1 is ENHRY and CDR2 is SYGVKD. Written as DNA, the CDR3 is TGTGCCATCAGTGAGGTGGCATGGCGAGGCTACACCTTC. This encodes CAISEVAWRGYTF.

This clonotype has at least ten counts. The chain links TRBV5-1 to TRBJ2-4; D unclear. V shed 2 bases and J shed 5 bases, with 14 bases lying between them. The CDR3 consists of 15 residues. Germline lookup yields CDR1 SGHRS and CDR2 YFSETQ. DNA for the CDR3: TGCGCCAGCAGCTTCGGAGATCGGCAGCAAAACATTCAGTACTTC. Translation: CASSFGDRQQNIQYF.

This clonotype has more than one count but fewer than ten. This chain links TRBV19 with TRBJ1-4; 9 nucleotides line up with TRBD1. Germline V lookup: CDR1 LNHDA, CDR2 SQIVND (reference sequence). The length of the CDR3 is 14 residues. V trimming: 6 bases; J trimming: 6 bases; junction bases outside the gene matches: 5. The CDR3 coding sequence is TGTGCCAGTAGAACGGACAGGGGCGATGAAAAACTGTTTTTT. It yields the protein CASRTDRGDEKLFF.

This clonotype was counted ten times or more. CDR3 coding DNA: TGTGCCAGCAGTTTAGCATCTTATCCAGGCAACGCGGGGGAGCTGTTTTTT. Its translation is CASSLASYPGNAGELFF. The genes are TRBV12-3 or TRBV12-4 and TRBJ2-2, with D hard to call. The CDR3 runs to 17 residues. Trimming shortened V by 0 bases and J by 8 bases, and 19 bases separated the two germline ends.

The chain joins TRBV20-1 to TRBJ2-7; D gene ambiguous. Germline values: CDR1 DFQATT, CDR2 SNEGSKA (reference sequence). This CDR3 has 10 residues. Between the trimmed V and J ends, which lost 5 bases and 4 bases, there was a span of 6 bases. The CDR3 protein is CSAGRYEQYF. The CDR3, as DNA: TGCAGTGCTGGCCGGTACGAGCAGTACTTC.

The chain is built from TRBV29-1 and TRBJ1-1; a possible D gene is TRBD1 (5 bases). Germline V lookup: CDR1 SQVTM, CDR2 ANQGSEA. CDR3 length: 13 amino acids. The V gene lost 6 bases and the J gene lost 3 bases, with 14 bases spanning the gap. The CDR3 DNA reads TGCAGCGTCTCCAGGGAGTATTACACTGAAGCTTTCTTT. The encoded protein is CSVSREYYTEAFF.

The chain recombines TRBV28 with TRBJ2-7; D remains ambiguous. The CDR3 is 12 residues long. CDR1 is MDHEN and CDR2 is SYDVKM in the germline V gene. The ends were cut back, 6 bases at V and 2 bases at J, with 8 bases in the middle. The DNA of the CDR3 is TGTGCCAGCAGCGCCGGTCCCTACGAGCAGTACTTC. Protein product: CASSAGPYEQYF.

V is TRBV18 and J is TRBJ1-2, with 7 bases fitting TRBD1. Trimming at V came to 3 bases and at J to 8 bases, leaving 9 bases not matched to a gene. Germline lookup yields CDR1 KGHSH and CDR2 LQKENI. The CDR3 is 14 residues long. CDR3 DNA sequence: TGTGCCAGCTCACCCTCCACGACAGGGAAAGGCTACACCTTC. Amino acids: CASSPSTTGKGYTF.

The rearrangement uses TRBV29-1 and TRBJ1-1, with a weak D call TRBD1 (6 bases). The length of the CDR3 is 13 residues. Trimming shortened V by 5 bases and J by 5 bases, and 15 bases separated the two germline ends. CDR1 and CDR2 (germline): SQVTM, ANQGSEA. CDR3: CSVSLNRETEAFF. The CDR3 DNA is TGCAGCGTTTCTCTTAACAGGGAGACTGAAGCTTTCTTT.

This clonotype occurred many times. This sequence joins TRBV5-1 and TRBJ1-4, with D possibly being TRBD1 (5 bases). This CDR3 has 14 amino acids. Germline V gives CDR1 SGHRS, CDR2 YFSETQ. V gave up 4 bases and J gave up 4 bases, with 11 bases separating them. In DNA form, the CDR3 reads TGCGCCAGCAGCGAAGACAGCTATAATGAAAAACTGTTTTTT. Translating it yields CASSEDSYNEKLFF.

This chain links TRBV19 with TRBJ1-5; D is unresolved. Trimming stripped 1 base from V and 9 bases from J, with 13 bases between. In germline, CDR1 is LNHDA, CDR2 SQIVND (reference sequence). This CDR3 has 14 amino acids. The CDR3 DNA is TGTGCCAGTAGTATAGGACACGGTAAGGGGCCCCAGCATTTT. Protein: CASSIGHGKGPQHF. Filled out from reference TRBV19 and TRBJ1-5, the complete variable domain reads DGGITQSPKYLFRKEGQNVTLSCEQNLNHDAMYWYRQDPGQGLRLIYYSQIVNDFQKGDIAEGYSVSREKKESFPLTVTSAQKNPTAFYLCASSIGHGKGPQHFGDGTRLSIL.

This clonotype appeared many times. This sequence joins TRBV6-2 or TRBV6-3 and TRBJ1-5; 8 positions agree with TRBD1. The CDR3 sequence is 17 residues long. V gave up 0 bases and J gave up 9 bases; unmatched junction bases: 13. In germline, CDR1 is MNHEY, CDR2 SVGEGT. CDR3 residues: CASSYSAPGQGGRPQHF. The CDR3 DNA sequence: TGTGCCAGCAGTTACTCCGCCCCCGGACAGGGCGGGAGGCCCCAGCATTTT.

The gene calls are TRBV6-1 and TRBJ2-1, with 14 bases matching TRBD2. Germline CDR1 and CDR2: MNHNS and SASEGT. The CDR3 consists of 18 residues. V lost 0 bases, J lost 3 bases, and 4 bases stayed unmatched. CDR3 in amino acids: CASSEAGLAGDYYNEQFF. The CDR3 nucleotides read TGTGCCAGCAGTGAAGCGGGACTAGCGGGGGATTACTACAATGAGCAGTTCTTC.

About this clonotype: Germline is not matched at one junction end, which may reflect a read error. The chain employs TRBV3-1 and TRBJ2-5; 9 bases align to TRBD2. This CDR3 comprises 18 residues. Germline lookup yields CDR1 LGHDT and CDR2 YNNKEL (reference sequence). CDR3 amino acids: CASSQVLVSGGPEESQYF. As DNA, the CDR3 is TGTGCCAGCAGCCAAGTTTTGGTTAGCGGGGGCCCCGAAGAGTCCCAGTACTTC.

This clonotype showed up many times. The chain uses TRBV2 and TRBJ1-4; TRBD1 matches at 10 bases. Germline V lookup: CDR1 SNHLY, CDR2 FYNNEI. Trimming took 5 bases from V and 6 from J; bases not matched to a gene: 6. This CDR3 contains 15 residues. CDR3 sequence reads: CASSKGQGGYEKLFF. The CDR3 DNA is TGTGCCAGCAGTAAAGGACAGGGGGGGTATGAAAAACTGTTTTTT.

This clonotype was detected ten times or more. The chain couples TRBV3-1 to TRBJ1-1, with TRBD1 matching 9 bases. CDR1 is LGHDT, CDR2 YNNKEL, per germline (reference sequence). V lost 4 bases and J lost 0; bases outside the gene matches: 6. The CDR3 runs 16 residues. The CDR3 DNA follows: TGTGCCAGCAGCCCAGGACAGGGGACAATGAACACTGAAGCTTTCTTT. This encodes CASSPGQGTMNTEAFF.

J is TRBJ2-1 and V is TRBV15, with D possibly being TRBD2 (6 bases). This CDR3 is built from 15 residues. Per the germline V gene, CDR1 is LNHNV and CDR2 is YYDKDF (reference sequence). The V end was cut by 5 bases, the J end by 3 bases, with 14 bases between. This chain's CDR3 is CATSPGGLHYNEQFF. CDR3 nucleotide sequence: TGTGCCACCAGCCCTGGGGGACTTCACTACAATGAGCAGTTCTTC.